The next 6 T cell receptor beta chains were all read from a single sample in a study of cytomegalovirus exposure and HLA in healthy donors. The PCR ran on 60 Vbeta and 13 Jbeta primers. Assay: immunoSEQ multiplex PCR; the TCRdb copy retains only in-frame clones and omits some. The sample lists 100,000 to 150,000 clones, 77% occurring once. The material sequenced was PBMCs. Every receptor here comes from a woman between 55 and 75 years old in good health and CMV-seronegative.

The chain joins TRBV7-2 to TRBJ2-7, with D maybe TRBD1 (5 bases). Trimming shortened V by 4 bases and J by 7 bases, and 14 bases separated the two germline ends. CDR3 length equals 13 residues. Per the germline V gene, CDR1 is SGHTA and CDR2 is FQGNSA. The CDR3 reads CASSSRASFEQYF. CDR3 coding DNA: TGTGCCAGCAGCTCCAGGGCCTCTTTTGAGCAGTACTTC.

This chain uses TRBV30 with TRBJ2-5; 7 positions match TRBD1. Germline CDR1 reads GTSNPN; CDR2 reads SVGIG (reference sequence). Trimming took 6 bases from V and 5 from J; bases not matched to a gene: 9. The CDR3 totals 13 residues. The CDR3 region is CACDRVTVETQYF. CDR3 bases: TGTGCCTGTGACAGGGTGACCGTGGAGACCCAGTACTTC. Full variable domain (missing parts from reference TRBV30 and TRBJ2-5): SQTIHQWPATLVQPVGSPLSLECTVEGTSNPNLYWYRQAAGRGLQLLFYSVGIGQISSEVPQNLSASRPQDRQFILSSKKLLLSDSGFYLCACDRVTVETQYFGPGTRLLVL.

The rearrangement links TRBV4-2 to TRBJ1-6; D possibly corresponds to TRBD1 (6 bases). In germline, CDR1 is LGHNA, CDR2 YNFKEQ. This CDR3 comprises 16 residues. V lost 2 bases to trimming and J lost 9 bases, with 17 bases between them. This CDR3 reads CASSQRTGGQISPLHF. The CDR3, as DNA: TGTGCCAGCAGCCAAAGGACGGGGGGGCAGATTTCACCCCTCCACTTT.

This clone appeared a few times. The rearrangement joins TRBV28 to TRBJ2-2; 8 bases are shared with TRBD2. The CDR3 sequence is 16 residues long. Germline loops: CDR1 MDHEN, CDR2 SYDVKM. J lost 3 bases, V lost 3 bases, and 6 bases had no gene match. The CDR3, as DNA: TGTGCCAGCAGTTTGCCCCCCGGGGGGGACACCGGGGAGCTGTTTTTT. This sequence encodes CASSLPPGGDTGELFF.

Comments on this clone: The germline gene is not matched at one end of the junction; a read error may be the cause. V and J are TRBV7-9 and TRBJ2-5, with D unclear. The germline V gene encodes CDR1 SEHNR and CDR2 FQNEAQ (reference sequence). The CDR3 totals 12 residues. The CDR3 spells CSSSLFGETQYF. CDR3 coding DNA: TGTTCCAGCAGCTTATTCGGGGAGACCCAGTACTTC.

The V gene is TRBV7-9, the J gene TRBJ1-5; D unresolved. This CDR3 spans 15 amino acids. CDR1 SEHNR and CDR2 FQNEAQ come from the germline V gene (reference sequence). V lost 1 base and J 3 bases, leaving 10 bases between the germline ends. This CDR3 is CASSLGIPYNQPQHF. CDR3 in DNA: TGTGCCAGCAGCTTAGGAATCCCCTACAATCAGCCCCAGCATTTT.